These T cell receptor beta chains were read from a single sample in a study of shared clonotypes between healthy human individuals. The method was immunoSEQ multiplex PCR; TCRdb's version includes in-frame clones alone and lacks a portion of them. This repertoire shows about 2 million clones, roughly 95% found once; its top ten account for roughly 1%. Specimen: naive CD8+ T cells sorted from blood. Receptors originate from a man between 18 and 29 years old in good health. CDR3s include the opening cysteine and the closing phenylalanine or tryptophan. Fields, in order: clone size, J gene, D gene, V gene, CDR3 protein, CDR3 DNA. A D gene is named only where the DNA matches it firmly. Not every row has a clone size; where given, it reads once, few, many or a size class.

once | TRBJ2-7 | NA | TRBV6-5 | CASRSSDPRTGQYF | TGTGCCAGCAGATCAAGCGACCCAAGGACGGGGCAGTACTTC
NA | TRBJ2-7 | TRBD1 | TRBV29-1 | CSAWTGGTWEQYF | TGCAGCGCCTGGACAGGGGGCACCTGGGAGCAGTACTTC
NA | TRBJ2-7 | TRBD1 | TRBV4-1 | CASSEQGAYYEQYF | TGCGCCAGCAGCGAACAGGGGGCTTACTACGAGCAGTACTTC
NA | TRBJ2-5 | NA | TRBV4-1 | CASSQEMASGTQYF | TGCGCCAGCAGCCAAGAAATGGCCTCTGGGACCCAGTACTTC
NA | TRBJ1-1 | NA | TRBV10-3 | CAISPQGGSTEAFF | TGTGCCATCAGTCCACAGGGCGGTAGCACTGAAGCTTTCTTT
NA | TRBJ2-2 | NA | TRBV6-6 | CASSYSRTVAGELFF | TGTGCCAGCAGTTACTCTAGGACAGTGGCGGGGGAGCTGTTTTTT
NA | TRBJ2-7 | NA | TRBV11-2 | CASSSLPTGTYEQYF | TGTGCCAGCAGCTCCCTCCCGACAGGTACCTACGAGCAGTACTTC
once | TRBJ2-7 | TRBD2 | TRBV30 | CAWSVLAGPYEQYF | TGTGCCTGGAGTGTACTAGCGGGACCTTACGAGCAGTACTTC
NA | TRBJ1-4 | NA | TRBV7-9 | CASSYSATNEKLFF | TGTGCCAGCAGTTACTCTGCAACTAATGAAAAACTGTTTTTT
NA | TRBJ2-2 | NA | TRBV30 | CAWWGDTGELFF | TGTGCCTGGTGGGGGGATACCGGGGAGCTGTTTTTT
NA | TRBJ2-5 | NA | TRBV7-9 | CASSFQLEETQYF | TGTGCCAGCAGCTTCCAATTGGAGGAGACCCAGTACTTC
NA | TRBJ2-7 | NA | TRBV27 | CASSLKADKRYEQYF | TGTGCCAGCAGTTTAAAGGCGGATAAGAGGTACGAGCAGTACTTC
NA | TRBJ2-1 | NA | TRBV5-6 | CASSFSGVHEQFF | TGTGCCAGCAGCTTTTCAGGGGTCCATGAGCAGTTCTTC
NA | TRBJ1-4 | NA | TRBV19 | CASNRQESNEKLFF | TGTGCCAGTAATCGACAGGAGTCTAATGAAAAACTGTTTTTT
NA | TRBJ1-4 | NA | TRBV27 | CASRMDSPNEKLFF | TGTGCCAGCAGGATGGACAGCCCTAATGAAAAACTGTTTTTT
NA | TRBJ1-6 | NA | TRBV5-1 | CASSLAGNSPLHF | TGCGCCAGTTCTCTTGCGGGCAATTCACCCCTCCACTTT
NA | TRBJ2-7 | NA | TRBV29-1 | CSASDGYEQYF | TGCAGCGCTTCGGACGGCTACGAGCAGTACTTC
once | TRBJ2-2 | NA | TRBV7-9 | CASSLDSGELGELFF | TGTGCCAGCAGCTTGGACAGTGGCGAGCTCGGGGAGCTGTTTTTT
NA | TRBJ1-5 | NA | TRBV7-8 | CASSPPDGDQPQHF | TGTGCCAGCAGCCCCCCCGATGGGGATCAGCCCCAGCATTTT
few | TRBJ1-5 | NA | TRBV27 | CASSLWAGGNQPQHF | TGTGCCAGCAGTTTATGGGCAGGGGGCAATCAGCCCCAGCATTTT
NA | TRBJ2-1 | NA | TRBV19 | CASTPSEGNGIWHEQFF | TGTGCCAGTACCCCATCGGAAGGGAACGGGATTTGGCATGAGCAGTTCTTC
NA | TRBJ2-3 | TRBD2 | TRBV10-2 | CASRALAGGTDTQYF | TGCGCCAGCAGAGCCCTAGCGGGGGGCACAGATACGCAGTATTTT
NA | TRBJ2-7 | NA | TRBV14 | CASSWMTDEQYF | TGTGCCAGCAGCTGGATGACAGACGAGCAGTACTTC
NA | TRBJ1-4 | NA | TRBV10-2 | CASSEMLGAYEKLFF | TGCGCCAGCAGTGAGATGCTAGGGGCGTATGAAAAACTGTTTTTT
NA | TRBJ2-7 | NA | TRBV6-1 | CASSASGVQGTYYEQYF | TGTGCCAGCAGTGCTTCTGGGGTGCAGGGGACTTACTACGAGCAGTACTTC